The 3 T cell receptor beta chains given below trace back to one sample, sequenced in a study of blood T cell repertoires in COVID-19. This table comes from immunoSEQ multiplex PCR, and its TCRdb copy is limited to in-frame clones, with some not included. The table lists some 290,000 clones, around 81% of them singletons. The sequenced sample consisted of peripheral blood. The receptors derive from a woman in her sixties with active or convalescent COVID-19.

This chain links TRBV19 with TRBJ2-5, with a possible D match to TRBD1 (6 bases). V lost 1 base and J lost 2, with 8 bases in between. The CDR3 loop spans 14 amino acids. From germline, CDR1 is LNHDA and CDR2 SQIVND (reference sequence). CDR3 residues: CASSIGQVQETQYF. In DNA, the CDR3 is TGTGCCAGTAGTATAGGACAGGTACAAGAGACCCAGTACTTC.

V gene TRBV6-1 combines with J gene TRBJ1-5; 7 bases match TRBD1. Germline lookup yields CDR1 MNHNS and CDR2 SASEGT. This CDR3 region has 17 residues. The J segment lost 7 bases and the V segment lost 4 bases, leaving 16 bases of the junction unmatched. CDR3 bases: TGTGCCAGCAGTGCGCAACTCCGAACAGGGGTCGGACAGCCCCAGCATTTT. Translated: CASSAQLRTGVGQPQHF.

The V gene is TRBV30, the J gene TRBJ1-3; D possibly corresponds to TRBD1 (5 bases). From germline, CDR1 is GTSNPN and CDR2 SVGIG (reference sequence). The length of the CDR3 is 13 residues. The germline V and J ends were trimmed by 2 bases and 4 bases, with 9 bases remaining between them. The CDR3 DNA follows: TGTGCCTGGAGTCTCGGGGGAGGAAACACCATATATTTT. Its protein product is CAWSLGGGNTIYF.